This entry lists 11 T cell receptor beta chains sequenced from one sample in a study of regulatory T cells in long-lasting Graves disease. Arm-PCR with iRepertoire HTBI primers amplified the CDR3 regions for these TCR beta libraries. TCRdb recomputed calls from the multiplex PCR reads with MiXCR, one row per CDR3 protein. Of around 460,000 distinct CDR3 sequences in the sample, roughly a fifth were seen once. As to time point: persistent/refractory GD, antithyroid drugs over 5 years with positive TRAb. RNA isolated from PBMCs was used to make the TCR library. The specimen comprised peripheral blood mononuclear cells (PBMCs), sampled when the disease was refractory, from a patient treated with antithyroid drugs. These receptors originate from a female donor with Graves disease.

This clonotype came up many times. The chain has TRBV12-3 or TRBV12-4 and TRBJ1-1; TRBD1 might be the D (6 bases). Deletions cut 2 bases from V and 6 bases from J, with 10 bases between. The CDR3 runs to 13 residues. CDR3 amino acids: CASSLWGAPEAFF. Written as DNA, the CDR3 is TGTGCCAGCAGTTTATGGGGGGCCCCTGAAGCTTTCTTT.

The V call is TRBV12-3 or TRBV12-4, the J call TRBJ1-1; no clear D gene. Deletions cut 4 bases from V and 1 base from J, with 10 bases between. The CDR3 is 14 amino acids. CDR3 sequence reads: CASSYPLGNTEAFF. CDR3 nucleotides: TGTGCCAGCAGTTACCCCCTAGGGAACACTGAAGCTTTCTTT.

This chain connects TRBV7-9 to TRBJ2-7; D uncertain. V lost 8 bases and J 3 bases, leaving 17 bases between the germline ends. The CDR3 runs 14 residues. CDR1 SEHNR and CDR2 FQNEAQ come from the germline V gene (reference sequence). The CDR3 bases are TGTGCCAGCTCCGCCGTGGCGGCCGACTACGAGCAGTACTTC. Protein: CASSAVAADYEQYF.

This clonotype was counted at least ten times. This chain links TRBV6-2 or TRBV6-3 with TRBJ2-7; D call uncertain. Germline CDR1 reads MNHEY; CDR2 reads SVGEGT. Trimming stripped 0 bases from V and 6 bases from J, with 9 bases between. The CDR3 loop spans 13 amino acids. CDR3 in DNA: TGTGCCAGCAGTTACTCTGGGGTCCGCGAGCAGTACTTC. It is translated as CASSYSGVREQYF.

The chain recombines TRBV20-1 with TRBJ2-5; D not certain. This CDR3 spans 14 amino acids. The V and J ends lost 5 bases and 0 bases respectively, with 13 bases between them. Germline V gene data show CDR1 as DFQATT and CDR2 as SNEGSKA (reference sequence). In DNA, the CDR3 is TGCAGTGCTTTACGCGGACGGAACCAAGAGACCCAGTACTTC. It codes for CSALRGRNQETQYF.

There are many counts of this clonotype. The chain combines TRBV15 with TRBJ2-5; D not certain. Germline V CDR1 and CDR2: LNHNV, YYDKDF (reference sequence). The CDR3 totals 14 residues. Trimming removed 0 bases at V and 3 bases at J, with 8 bases between. CDR3 amino acids: CATSRDRTEETQYF. CDR3 in DNA: TGTGCCACCAGCAGAGATAGGACGGAAGAGACCCAGTACTTC.

This clonotype was counted at least ten times. The J gene is TRBJ2-2, the V gene TRBV12-3 or TRBV12-4; a weak D match, TRBD2 (6 bases). This CDR3 has 15 residues. Trimming took off 7 bases at V and 6 bases at J, with 18 bases between the two ends. The chain's CDR3 is CASIEHSGRSGELFF. The CDR3 nucleotides read TGTGCCAGCATAGAACATTCGGGGAGGTCCGGGGAGCTGTTTTTT.

This clonotype has a handful of counts. This rearrangement joins TRBV20-1 to TRBJ2-4, with TRBD2 matching 7 bases. Germline loops: CDR1 DFQATT, CDR2 SNEGSKA (reference sequence). The V and J ends lost 1 base and 0 bases, in that order; junction bases with no gene match: 9. This CDR3 has 17 residues. The CDR3 nucleotides read TGCAGTGCTAGAGCTTGGGGGGGTAACTTAGCCAAAAACATTCAGTACTTC. As protein: CSARAWGGNLAKNIQYF.

This clonotype was counted only a few times. The chain links TRBV11-3 to TRBJ2-2, with D perhaps matching TRBD2 (6 bases). Trimming removed 4 bases at V and 0 bases at J, with 18 bases between. The V gene's germline CDR1 is SGHNT and CDR2 YENEEA. This CDR3 has 18 amino acids. CDR3 sequence reads: CASSSPWGVGSNTGELFF. DNA for the CDR3: TGTGCCAGCAGCTCTCCATGGGGGGTCGGTTCGAACACCGGGGAGCTGTTTTTT.

Only a few counts were recorded for this clonotype. The chain recombines TRBV4-3 with TRBJ2-5, with 9 bases aligning to TRBD2. Trimming took 2 bases from V and 5 from J; bases not matched to a gene: 9. Germline CDR1 reads LGHNA; CDR2 reads YSLEER. The CDR3 length is 16 residues. The chain's CDR3 is CASSQQVREGRETQYF. The CDR3 DNA reads as TGCGCCAGCAGCCAACAGGTGCGGGAGGGCCGGGAGACCCAGTACTTC.

This clonotype has ten or more counts. DNA of the CDR3: TGTGCCAGCCTCCAGTCCCGGGACAGGGTGGAAGCTTTCTTT. Translating it yields CASLQSRDRVEAFF. The chain combines TRBV2 with TRBJ1-1; 9 nucleotides line up with TRBD1. The CDR3 is 14 residues long. Germline values: CDR1 SNHLY, CDR2 FYNNEI. The trim removed 8 bases at V and 8 bases at J, leaving 12 bases unmatched.